The rows below give T cell receptor beta chains drawn from one sample of a study of T cells in Graves' hyperthyroidism and ophthalmopathy. Each CDR3 protein is one row after TCRdb ran MiXCR on the multiplex PCR reads. The data show about 590,000 distinct CDR3 sequences, 15% to 17% seen once. The sequenced sample was blood. The source of these receptors is a woman younger than 45 with Graves' hyperthyroidism. Each CDR3 is given with its conserved first and last residue. Fields, in order: D gene, clone size, J gene, V gene, CDR3 DNA, CDR3 protein. D genes are given only for firm matches. Some rows have no size entry. The others give once, few or many, or a class for an expanded clone.

TRBD2	.	TRBJ2-7	TRBV3-1	TGTGCCAGCAGCCCTCTAGCGGCCACCTACGAGCAGTACTTC	CASSPLAATYEQYF
.	many	TRBJ1-1	TRBV2	TGTGCCTCAGCAATATCCACTTCGGAAGCTTTCTTT	CASAISTSEAFF
TRBD1	few	TRBJ2-3	TRBV6-1	TGTGCCAGCACGGACAGGGGACTATCTGTGGATACGCAGTATTTT	CASTDRGLSVDTQYF
.	.	TRBJ2-7	TRBV6-1	TGTGCCAGCAGTTATTTGGGGGAACCTGCCTACGAGCAGTACTTC	CASSYLGEPAYEQYF
.	many	TRBJ2-7	TRBV20-1	TGCAGTGCCGTCCGAGGAGGTGTTTACGAGCAGTACTTC	CSAVRGGVYEQYF
.	many	TRBJ2-7	TRBV28	TGTGCCAGCAGTCTTCAAAGTAGTCGGGCTCAGGAGCAGTACTTC	CASSLQSSRAQEQYF
TRBD1	few	TRBJ2-7	TRBV19	TGTGCCAGTAGTATGGGACAGGGTGCGGGCGAGCAGTACTTC	CASSMGQGAGEQYF
.	.	TRBJ1-2	TRBV6-1	TGTGCCAGCAGTCGGACATCCAATGGCTACACCTTC	CASSRTSNGYTF
TRBD1	many	TRBJ2-7	TRBV12-3/TRBV12-4	TGTGCCAGCAGTCAAACGGGGACAGGGGACTACGAGCAGTACTTC	CASSQTGTGDYEQYF
.	many	TRBJ2-7	TRBV7-9	TGTGCCAGCAGCTTTGCAGGGGACTACTACGAGCAGTACTTC	CASSFAGDYYEQYF
.	many	TRBJ1-1	TRBV12-3/TRBV12-4	TGTGCCAGCAGTTTTACGGATTACACTGAAGCTTTCTTT	CASSFTDYTEAFF
.	many	TRBJ2-3	TRBV7-3	TGTGCCAGCAGTTTCTATGCCACAGATACGCAGTATTTT	CASSFYATDTQYF
.	few	TRBJ2-5	TRBV5-5	TGTGCCAGCAGCTTGGTAGGCGGGATGGAGACCCAGTACTTC	CASSLVGGMETQYF
.	.	TRBJ1-2	TRBV10-3	TGTGCCATCAGTGAATTCTTGGGGCTCGATGGCTACACCTTC	CAISEFLGLDGYTF
TRBD2	many	TRBJ2-5	TRBV4-3	TGCGCCAGCAGCCAAGGGACTAGCGGGAGTGGGAGTGAGACCCAGTACTTC	CASSQGTSGSGSETQYF
.	.	TRBJ2-2	TRBV20-1	TGCAGTGCTACTCCCCCGAGGGGGGGCAACACCGGGGAGCTGTTTTTT	CSATPPRGGNTGELFF
TRBD2	many	TRBJ2-1	TRBV7-2	TGTGCCAGCAGCTTAGTCTGGGCTAGCGGGGTTTCCTACAATGAGCAGTTCTTC	CASSLVWASGVSYNEQFF
TRBD1	many	TRBJ2-1	TRBV30	TGTGCCTGGAATCTAGACAGGGAGACCTACAATGAGCAGTTCTTC	CAWNLDRETYNEQFF
TRBD2	many	TRBJ2-7	TRBV30	TGTGCCTGGGTCCGAAAGCGGGAGAGACCCGAGCAGTACTTC	CAWVRKRERPEQYF
.	.	TRBJ2-1	TRBV9	TGTGCCAGCAGCGTAATTGAGTCGGCGGGAACCTACAATGAGCAGTTCTTC	CASSVIESAGTYNEQFF
TRBD2	.	TRBJ2-7	TRBV7-2	TGTGCCAGCAGCTTATTGGGGGGGGGGTACGAGCAGTACTTC	CASSLLGGGYEQYF
TRBD1	.	TRBJ1-3	TRBV7-9	TGTGCCAGCAGCCGTAAGACAGGGGCAGGTTTCTCTGGAAACACCATATATTTT	CASSRKTGAGFSGNTIYF
.	few	TRBJ2-1	TRBV5-8	TGTGCCAGCAGCGCATGGGACCTCCGTACAAGTGAGCAGTTCTTC	CASSAWDLRTSEQFF
.	.	TRBJ2-2	TRBV7-7	TGTGCCAGCAGCCCTAGGGACAACACCGGGGAGCTGTTTTTT	CASSPRDNTGELFF
.	many	TRBJ1-5	TRBV28	TGTGCCAGCAGTTTATCAGGGTCTCAGCCCCAGCATTTT	CASSLSGSQPQHF
.	few	TRBJ1-1	TRBV9	TGTGCCAGCAGCGAGGGTGAGGGGAACACTGAAGCTTTCTTT	CASSEGEGNTEAFF
.	many	TRBJ1-1	TRBV20-1	TGCAGTGCTAGAGGGGGTCGGAGGGACACTGAAGCTTTCTTT	CSARGGRRDTEAFF
TRBD1	many	TRBJ1-6	TRBV28	TGTGCCAGCAGTCGGACAGGGGATAATTCACCCCTCCACTTT	CASSRTGDNSPLHF
TRBD2	.	TRBJ2-1	TRBV5-5	TGTGCCAGCAGTATCGCGGGAGGGGGAGGCGATGAGCAGTTCTTC	CASSIAGGGGDEQFF
TRBD1	many	TRBJ1-5	TRBV2	TGTGCCAGCAGTGAAGAGACAGGGTCTGGTCAGCCCCAGCATTTT	CASSEETGSGQPQHF
.	few	TRBJ1-4	TRBV28	TGTGCCAGCAGTTTTTGGTTCGACTTTACAACACTGTTTTTT	CASSFWFDFTTLFF
TRBD2	many	TRBJ2-3	TRBV3-1	TGTGCCAGCAGCCGGTTGATAGCGGGAAGCACAGATACGCAGTATTTT	CASSRLIAGSTDTQYF
.	.	TRBJ1-1	TRBV19	TGTGCCAGTAGTGTTACAGGGTTAACTGAAGCTTTCTTT	CASSVTGLTEAFF
.	.	TRBJ2-1	TRBV29-1	TGCAGCCCCCCTCCCCCCGAGGAGCAGTTCTTC	CSPPPPEEQFF
TRBD1	many	TRBJ2-3	TRBV28	TGTGCCAGCAGTTTATCTACCGGGACAGGGGGAGGCACAGATACGCAGTATTTT	CASSLSTGTGGGTDTQYF
.	.	TRBJ2-5	TRBV20-1	TGCAGTGCTAGCCCTGAGCGAGAGACCCAGTACTTC	CSASPERETQYF
.	many	TRBJ1-2	TRBV15	TGTGCCACCAGCAGAAGGACCTCGGTTGGCTACACCTTC	CATSRRTSVGYTF
.	few	TRBJ2-7	TRBV7-6	TGTGCCAGCAGCCCCGCCGGGGCCCGCTACGAGCAGTACTTC	CASSPAGARYEQYF
.	many	TRBJ2-1	TRBV30	TGTGCCTGGAGTGTCGTGGGAGCGGATGAGCAGTTCTTC	CAWSVVGADEQFF
.	many	TRBJ2-5	TRBV6-1	TGTGCCAGCAGCAAAACTAGACAACAAGAGACCCAGTACTTC	CASSKTRQQETQYF
.	many	TRBJ2-7	TRBV30	TGTGCCTGGACCCGAGCAGGCGAGCAGTACTTC	CAWTRAGEQYF
.	many	TRBJ2-7	TRBV7-2	TGTGCCAGCAGCTTAGCTGCGGGACAGAGCTCCTACGAGCAGTACTTC	CASSLAAGQSSYEQYF
TRBD1	.	TRBJ1-5	TRBV18	TGTGCCAGCTCACCTCCGGGACAGGGGACCAATCAGCCCCAGCATTTT	CASSPPGQGTNQPQHF
.	many	TRBJ2-1	TRBV6-1	TGTGCCAGCAGTCGGACCCGGGGGAATGAGCAGTTCTTC	CASSRTRGNEQFF
.	many	TRBJ2-1	TRBV28	TGTGCCAGCCTACGCGGCAATGAGCAGTTCTTC	CASLRGNEQFF
TRBD1	many	TRBJ2-3	TRBV20-1	TGCAGTGCTTCCGGGACAGGTGGAGATACGCAGTATTTT	CSASGTGGDTQYF
TRBD2	.	TRBJ2-1	TRBV4-1	TGCGCCAGCAGCCAAGACGGGGAGGACGGACTAGCGGGGCGGGTTTCCTACAATGAGCAGTTCTTC	CASSQDGEDGLAGRVSYNEQFF
TRBD2	few	TRBJ2-7	TRBV29-1	TGCAGCGTTAAGCGGGAGGGCCACGAGCAGTACTTC	CSVKREGHEQYF
.	many	TRBJ1-1	TRBV6-1	TGTGCCAGCAGTGAAGAGGGGGGCGCGCTCACTGAAGCTTTCTTT	CASSEEGGALTEAFF
TRBD2	many	TRBJ2-1	TRBV30	TGTGCCTGGAGTGGTTGGACTAGCGGGGGGGAGCAGTTCTTC	CAWSGWTSGGEQFF
.	.	TRBJ1-1	TRBV20-1	TGCAGTGCCCCGGGCAGGACTAACACTGAAGCTTTCTTT	CSAPGRTNTEAFF
.	many	TRBJ2-7	TRBV7-6	TGTGCCAGCAGCCCGGGATCGGGCGAGCAGTACTTC	CASSPGSGEQYF
TRBD1	many	TRBJ1-1	TRBV20-1	TGCAGTGCTAGGTACAGGGGAACTGAAGCTTTCTTT	CSARYRGTEAFF
TRBD2	many	TRBJ2-7	TRBV11-1	TGTGCCAGCAGCTTAGGCCCCGGACTAGCCTACGAGCAGTACTTC	CASSLGPGLAYEQYF
TRBD1	few	TRBJ1-1	TRBV4-1	TGCGCCAGCAGCAACCGAGCAGGGGGAACTGAAGCTTTCTTT	CASSNRAGGTEAFF